The 18 T cell receptor beta chains in this list originate from one sample, sequenced in a study of tumor and adjacent non-tumor tissue in lung cancer. The library came from three nested PCR rounds adapted from ARM-PCR protocols. TCRdb reprocessed the multiplex PCR reads with MiXCR, giving one entry per CDR3 protein. The profile shows 60,000 to 85,000 distinct CDR3 sequences, 80% to 85% of them singletons. No cell sorting was done before RNA was extracted from the tissue. The material sequenced was lung tumor tissue. The receptors shown here come from a woman aged 50 to 65 with non-small cell lung cancer.

This chain links TRBV20-1 with TRBJ2-1; D remains unclear. Per germline, CDR1 DFQATT and CDR2 SNEGSKA (reference sequence). This CDR3 comprises 11 residues. V was shortened by 2 bases and J by 14 bases, with 13 bases between the two germline ends. CDR3 in DNA: TGCAGTGCTAGATTCCACAATAAGAAGTTCTTC. Encoded protein: CSARFHNKKFF.

A note on this clonotype: The junction and the germline gene differ at one end; a read error may be behind it. V gene TRBV20-1 combines with J gene TRBJ1-5; tentative D call: TRBD1 (5 bases). This CDR3 spans 12 amino acids. Germline lookup yields CDR1 DFQATT and CDR2 SNEGSKA (reference sequence). DNA for the CDR3: TGCAATGCTAGTAGGGGTATTCAGCCCCAGCATTTT. Encoded protein: CNASRGIQPQHF.

Comments on this clonotype: The junction departs from germline at one end; a sequencing error may be responsible. This rearrangement joins TRBV20-1 to TRBJ2-7; D is perhaps TRBD2 (5 bases). The CDR3 has 15 residues. Germline V gene sequence: CDR1 DFQATT, CDR2 SNEGSKA (reference sequence). CDR3: CNAAPGSRSVYEQYF. The DNA of the CDR3 is TGCAATGCTGCCCCGGGGAGCAGGAGTGTGTACGAGCAGTATTTC.

This clonotype was seen once. Because the CDR3 is missing its conserved closing phenylalanine or tryptophan, this is likely a read error. The V gene is TRBV6-2 or TRBV6-3, the J gene TRBJ2-7; weak D call: TRBD2 (5 bases). Germline V gene data show CDR1 as MNHEY and CDR2 as SVGEGT. This CDR3 spans 14 amino acids. CDR3 nucleotides: TGTGCCAGTAGTTACGGGCGGGTCCGCAGCGAGCAGTACTCC. Translated: CASSYGRVRSEQYS.

This clonotype was detected only once. V and J are TRBV5-4 and TRBJ1-3; TRBD1 matches at 7 bases. The CDR3 covers 16 residues. Unmatched junction bases numbered 8, after V lost 0 bases and J lost 5 bases. Germline lookup yields CDR1 SGHNT and CDR2 YYREEE (reference sequence). DNA of the CDR3: TGTGCCAGCAGCTTGGCAGGGACAGACCCTAGAAACACCATATATTTT. Translating gives CASSLAGTDPRNTIYF.

On this clonotype: The junction shows a germline mismatch at one end, possibly a read error. The genes are TRBV11-1 and TRBJ2-7, with 7 bases identical to TRBD1. This CDR3 contains 14 residues. The germline V gene encodes CDR1 SGHAT and CDR2 FQDESV (reference sequence). CDR3 nucleotide sequence: TGTACCATCAGCCACTGGGACAGCTCCTACGAGCAGTGCTTC. It codes for CTISHWDSSYEQCF. The variable domain in full, with the rest retrieved from reference TRBV11-1 and TRBJ2-7, is EAEVAQSPRYKITEKSQAVAFWCDPISGHATLYWYRQILGQGPELLVQFQDESVVDDSQLPKDRFSAERLKGVDSTLKIQPAELGDSAMYLCTISHWDSSYEQCFGPGTRLTVT.

The V gene is TRBV6-2 or TRBV6-3, the J gene TRBJ2-1; TRBD2 is a possible D gene (7 bases). The ends were cut back, 7 bases at V and 11 bases at J, with 24 bases in the middle. The germline V gene has CDR1 MNHEY and CDR2 SVGEGT. The CDR3 runs 15 residues. CDR3 DNA sequence: TGTGCCAGCAATATTTCGGGGGGCTTCTACGATAAGCAGTTCTTC. Its translation: CASNISGGFYDKQFF.

Sample share makes this clonotype medium-sized. This sequence joins TRBV29-1 and TRBJ2-5; D possibly corresponds to TRBD2 (6 bases). Looked up from germline, CDR1 is SQVTM and CDR2 is ANQGSEA. The CDR3 has 14 residues. Trimming left V 4 bases short and J 7 bases short, with 19 bases between. CDR3 in amino acids: CSVVRGDPTGTQYF. CDR3 nucleotide sequence: TGCAGCGTTGTCCGCGGGGACCCCACCGGGACCCAGTACTTC. The full variable domain, its missing parts supplied by reference TRBV29-1 and TRBJ2-5, is SAVISQKPSRDICQRGTSLTIQCQVDSQVTMMFWYRQQPGQSLTLIATANQGSEATYESGFVIDKFPISRPNLTFSTLTVSNMSPEDSSIYLCSVVRGDPTGTQYFGPGTRLLVL.

This clonotype was detected only a few times. This chain links TRBV29-1 with TRBJ1-1, with D hard to call. This CDR3 region has 13 residues. The V gene lost 6 bases and the J gene lost 3 bases, with 14 bases spanning the gap. Germline V lookup: CDR1 SQVTM, CDR2 ANQGSEA. The chain's CDR3 is CSVSKDWDTEAFF. The DNA for the CDR3 is TGCAGCGTCTCCAAGGATTGGGACACTGAAGCTTTCTTT.

This clonotype was seen a few times. Lacking the conserved final phenylalanine or tryptophan, this CDR3 likely reflects a read error. J is TRBJ1-6 and V is TRBV6-1; D is uncertain. This CDR3 has 14 residues. V was shortened by 3 bases and J by 8 bases, with 11 bases between the two germline ends. CDR1 and CDR2 from the germline V gene are MNHNS and SASEGT. CDR3 sequence: CASSDWQAHSPLHY. CDR3 DNA: TGTGCCAGCAGTGATTGGCAGGCCCATTCACCCCTCCACTAT.

Only a few counts were recorded for this clonotype. The chain employs TRBV11-3 and TRBJ2-1; 8 positions match TRBD1. After removal of 5 bases from V and 6 bases from J, the junction contained 3 bases not matched to a gene. The V gene's germline CDR1 is SGHNT and CDR2 YENEEA. The CDR3 runs 13 residues. DNA for the CDR3: TGTGCCAGCAGCATAACAGGGGGCAATGAGCAGTTCTTC. It is translated as CASSITGGNEQFF.

This clonotype was observed a few times. The CDR3 is CASSPQETQYF. CDR3 sequence (DNA): TGTGCCAGCAGCCCCCAAGAGACCCAGTACTTC. The rearrangement joins TRBV7-6 to TRBJ2-5; the D is unclear. Trimming took 5 bases from V and 1 from J, leaving 2 bases between them. CDR3 length equals 11 residues. Germline CDR1 reads SGHVS; CDR2 reads FNYEAQ. Supplemented by reference TRBV7-6 and TRBJ2-5, the full variable domain reads GAGVSQSPRYKVTKRGQDVALRCDPISGHVSLYWYRQALGQGPEFLTYFNYEAQQDKSGLPNDRFSAERPEGSISTLTIQRTEQRDSAMYRCASSPQETQYFGPGTRLLVL.

As to this clonotype: A read error may produce the germline difference seen at one junction end. The rearrangement links TRBV10-3 to TRBJ2-5; weak D call: TRBD2 (6 bases). The CDR3 covers 19 residues. CDR1 is ENHRY and CDR2 is SYGVKD in the germline V gene. The CDR3 loop reads CAISESTPTSWRVQETQHF. In DNA, the CDR3 is TGTGCCATCAGTGAGTCCACACCCACTAGCTGGAGAGTTCAAGAGACCCAGCACTTC.

Turning to this clonotype: Being one base from a much bigger clone, this may be a read error. The CDR3 region is CAWTGGMGAWELFF. The DNA of the CDR3 is TGTGCCTGGACAGGGGGAATGGGGGCCTGGGAGCTGTTTTTT. The genes are TRBV30 and TRBJ2-2, with 7 bases that match TRBD1. The V and J ends lost 4 bases and 9 bases, in that order; junction bases with no gene match: 11. The germline V gene has CDR1 GTSNPN and CDR2 SVGIG (reference sequence). There are 14 residues in the CDR3.

This clonotype was detected once. The junction departs from germline at one end; a sequencing error may be responsible. This rearrangement joins TRBV4-1 to TRBJ2-7; the match to TRBD2 covers 9 bases. This CDR3 spans 15 amino acids. Germline values: CDR1 MGHRA, CDR2 YSYEKL. CDR3 amino acids: CVSSQLAGERYERYF. CDR3 coding DNA: TGCGTCAGCAGCCAGTTAGCGGGAGAGCGGTACGAGCGGTACTTC.

This clonotype was picked up a small number of times. This rearrangement joins TRBV19 to TRBJ2-1; TRBD2 agrees at 12 bases. The CDR3 is made up of 17 amino acids. Germline CDR1 is LNHDA and CDR2 is SQIVND (reference sequence). V shed 3 bases and J 7 bases; nucleotides not matched to a gene: 10. CDR3 amino acids: CASSMRGLAGNWNEQFF. The CDR3 DNA reads TGTGCCAGTAGTATGAGGGGACTAGCGGGTAACTGGAATGAGCAGTTCTTC.

This clonotype was counted at least ten times. The CDR3 sequence: CASSLKGGSTGELFF. CDR3 DNA sequence: TGTGCCAGCAGCTTAAAGGGGGGTAGCACCGGGGAGCTGTTTTTT. J is TRBJ2-2 and V is TRBV7-3; D may correspond to TRBD1 or TRBD2 (6 bases each). Germline V lookup: CDR1 SGHTA, CDR2 FQGTGA. Trimming left V 1 base short and J 4 bases short, with 10 bases between. The CDR3 extends over 15 amino acids.

This chain links TRBV5-4 with TRBJ2-3, with no clear D. V gave up 0 bases and J gave up 0 bases, with 14 bases separating them. There are 17 residues in the CDR3. CDR1 SGHNT and CDR2 YYREEE come from the germline V gene (reference sequence). CDR3 residues: CASSLGGLETSTDTQYF. In DNA form, the CDR3 reads TGTGCCAGCAGCTTGGGCGGTCTAGAGACCAGCACAGATACGCAGTATTTT.